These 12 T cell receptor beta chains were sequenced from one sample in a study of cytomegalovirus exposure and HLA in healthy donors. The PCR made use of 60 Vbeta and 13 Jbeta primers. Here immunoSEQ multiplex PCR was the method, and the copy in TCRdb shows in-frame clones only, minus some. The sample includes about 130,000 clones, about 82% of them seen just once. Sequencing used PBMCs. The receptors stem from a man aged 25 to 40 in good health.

The CDR3 sequence: CASSQEYLAGWEQYF. In DNA, the CDR3 is TGCGCCAGCAGCCAAGAGTACCTAGCGGGTTGGGAGCAGTACTTC. V gene TRBV4-3 combines with J gene TRBJ2-7; TRBD2 aligns across 8 bases. J gave up 7 bases and V 0 bases, and 8 bases lay outside the gene matches. This CDR3 comprises 15 residues. Germline V gene lookup returns CDR1 LGHNA and CDR2 YSLEER.

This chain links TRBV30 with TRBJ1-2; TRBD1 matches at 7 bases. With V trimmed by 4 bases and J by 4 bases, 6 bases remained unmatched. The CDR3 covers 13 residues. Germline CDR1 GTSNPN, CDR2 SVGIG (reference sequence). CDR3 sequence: CAWTLRDSYGYTF. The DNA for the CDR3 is TGTGCCTGGACCTTGCGGGACAGCTATGGCTACACCTTC.

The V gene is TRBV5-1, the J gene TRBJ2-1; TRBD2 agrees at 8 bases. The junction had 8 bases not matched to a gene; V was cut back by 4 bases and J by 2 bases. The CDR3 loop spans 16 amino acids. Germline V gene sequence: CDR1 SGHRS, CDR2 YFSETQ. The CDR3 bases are TGCGCCAGCAGCGGAGGACTAGCCGCCGCCTACAATGAGCAGTTCTTC. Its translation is CASSGGLAAAYNEQFF.

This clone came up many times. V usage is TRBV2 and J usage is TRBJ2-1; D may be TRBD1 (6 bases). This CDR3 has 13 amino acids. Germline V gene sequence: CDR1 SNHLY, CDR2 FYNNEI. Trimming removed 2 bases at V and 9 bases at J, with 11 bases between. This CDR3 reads CASSEYRVGEQFF. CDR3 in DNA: TGTGCCAGCAGTGAATACAGGGTAGGTGAGCAGTTCTTC.

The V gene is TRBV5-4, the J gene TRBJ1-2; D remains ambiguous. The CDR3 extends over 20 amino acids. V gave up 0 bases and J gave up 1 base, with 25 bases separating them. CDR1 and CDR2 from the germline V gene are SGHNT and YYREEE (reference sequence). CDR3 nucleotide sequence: TGTGCCAGCAGCTTGGCCATTCGTGCGGAGGCCCGAGGCGGTAACTATGGCTACACCTTC. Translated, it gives CASSLAIRAEARGGNYGYTF.

For the CDR3, the DNA is TGTGCCCGGCCACTAGCGGGAGGGCCTTACAATGAGCAGTTCTTC. This codes for CARPLAGGPYNEQFF. The genes are TRBV30 and TRBJ2-1; TRBD2 matches 13 bases. Germline V lookup: CDR1 GTSNPN, CDR2 SVGIG (reference sequence). The ends lost 8 bases at V and 4 bases at J; junction bases unmatched: 8. CDR3 size: 15 residues.

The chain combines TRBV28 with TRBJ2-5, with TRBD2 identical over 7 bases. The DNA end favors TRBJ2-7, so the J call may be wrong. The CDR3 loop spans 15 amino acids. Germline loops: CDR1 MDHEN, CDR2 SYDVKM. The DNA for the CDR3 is TGTGCCAGCAGACCCCGGGACTATCGATCCTACGAGCAGTACTTC. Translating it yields CASRPRDYRSYEQYF.

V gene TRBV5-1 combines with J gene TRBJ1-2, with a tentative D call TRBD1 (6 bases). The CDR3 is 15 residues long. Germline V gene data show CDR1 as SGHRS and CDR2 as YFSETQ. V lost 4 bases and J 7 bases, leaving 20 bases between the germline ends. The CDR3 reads CASSPYRDPLRGYTF. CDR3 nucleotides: TGCGCCAGCAGCCCTTACAGGGACCCGCTCCGTGGCTACACCTTC.

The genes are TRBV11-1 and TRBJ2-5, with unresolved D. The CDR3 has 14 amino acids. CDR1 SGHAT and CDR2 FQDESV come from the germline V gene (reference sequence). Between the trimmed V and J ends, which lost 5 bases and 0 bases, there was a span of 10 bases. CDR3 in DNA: TGTGCCAGCAGCCACACAGAATACCAAGAGACCCAGTACTTC. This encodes CASSHTEYQETQYF.

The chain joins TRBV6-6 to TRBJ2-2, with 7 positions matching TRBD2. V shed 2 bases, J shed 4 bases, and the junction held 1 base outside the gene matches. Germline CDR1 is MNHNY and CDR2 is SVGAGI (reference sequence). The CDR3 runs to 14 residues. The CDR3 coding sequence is TGTGCCAGCAGTTACAGGGAGGGCACCGGGGAGCTGTTTTTT. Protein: CASSYREGTGELFF.

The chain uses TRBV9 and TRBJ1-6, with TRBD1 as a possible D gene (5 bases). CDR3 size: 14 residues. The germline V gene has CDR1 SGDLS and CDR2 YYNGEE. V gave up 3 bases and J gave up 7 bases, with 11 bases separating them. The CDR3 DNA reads TGTGCCAGCAGCGCCAGGGTAGGCAATTCACCCCTCCACTTT. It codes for CASSARVGNSPLHF.

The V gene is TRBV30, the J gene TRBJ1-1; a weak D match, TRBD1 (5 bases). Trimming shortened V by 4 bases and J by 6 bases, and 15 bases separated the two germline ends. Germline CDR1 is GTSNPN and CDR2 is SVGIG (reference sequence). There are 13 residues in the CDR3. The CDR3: CAWNGGLTAEAFF. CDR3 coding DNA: TGTGCCTGGAATGGGGGACTGACGGCTGAAGCTTTCTTT. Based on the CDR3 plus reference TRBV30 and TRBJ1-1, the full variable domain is SQTIHQWPATLVQPVGSPLSLECTVEGTSNPNLYWYRQAAGRGLQLLFYSVGIGQISSEVPQNLSASRPQDRQFILSSKKLLLSDSGFYLCAWNGGLTAEAFFGQGTRLTVV.